This T cell receptor beta chain was observed in a study of T cells in localized non-small cell lung cancer. Whole-study findings and limits: Appearances in adjacent lung were noted for a median roughly 50 of the top 100 tumor clones.

In its sample, this clone was seen once. The antigen is unknown. This CDR3 region has 16 residues. The germline gives CDR1 LGHNT, CDR2 FRNRAP. V was pared by 6 bases and J by 2 bases, with 6 bases of the junction left unmatched. Measured with immunoSEQ multiplex PCR; TCRdb has only the in-frame clones, and not every one. Found here are approximately 17,000 clones, roughly four fifths of them singletons; the top ten hold more than 25%. The sequence came from a male donor at least 60 years old with stage I lung adenocarcinoma. The sample in question was peripheral blood, obtained before any cancer treatment. The V call is TRBV12-5, the J call TRBJ2-1; 11 positions agree with TRBD2. The CDR3 region is CASGTTSGMAYNEQFF. For the CDR3, the DNA is TGTGCTAGTGGGACGACTAGCGGGATGGCCTACAATGAGCAGTTCTTC.